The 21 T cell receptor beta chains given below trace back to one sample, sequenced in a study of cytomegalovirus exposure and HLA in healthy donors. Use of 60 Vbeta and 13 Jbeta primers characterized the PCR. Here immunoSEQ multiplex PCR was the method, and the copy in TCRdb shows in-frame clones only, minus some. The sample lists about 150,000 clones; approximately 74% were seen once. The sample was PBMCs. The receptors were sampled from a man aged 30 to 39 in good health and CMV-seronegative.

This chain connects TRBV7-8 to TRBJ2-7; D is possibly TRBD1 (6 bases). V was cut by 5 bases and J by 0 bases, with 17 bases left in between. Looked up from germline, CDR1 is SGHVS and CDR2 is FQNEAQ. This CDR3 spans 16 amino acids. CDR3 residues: CASSLRGPDSSYEQYF. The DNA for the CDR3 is TGTGCCAGCAGCCTTCGGGGCCCGGACAGCTCCTACGAGCAGTACTTC.

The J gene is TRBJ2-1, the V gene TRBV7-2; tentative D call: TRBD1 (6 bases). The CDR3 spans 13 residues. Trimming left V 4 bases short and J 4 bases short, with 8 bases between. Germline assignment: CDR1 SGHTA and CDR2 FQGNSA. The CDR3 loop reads CASSSDRYNEQFF. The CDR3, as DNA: TGTGCCAGCAGCTCCGACAGGTACAATGAGCAGTTCTTC.

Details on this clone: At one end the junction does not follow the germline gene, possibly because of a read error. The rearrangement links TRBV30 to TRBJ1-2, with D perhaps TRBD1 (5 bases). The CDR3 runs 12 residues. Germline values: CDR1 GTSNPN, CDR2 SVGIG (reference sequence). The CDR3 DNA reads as TGTGCCTGGCAACAGGAAAACTATGGCTACCCCTTC. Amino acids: CAWQQENYGYPF.

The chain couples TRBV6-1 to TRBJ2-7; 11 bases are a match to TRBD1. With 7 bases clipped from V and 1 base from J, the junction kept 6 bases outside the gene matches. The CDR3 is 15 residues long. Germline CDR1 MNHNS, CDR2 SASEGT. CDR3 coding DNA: TGTGCCAGCACCATGGACAGGGGGCGTTCCTACGAGCAGTACTTC. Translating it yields CASTMDRGRSYEQYF.

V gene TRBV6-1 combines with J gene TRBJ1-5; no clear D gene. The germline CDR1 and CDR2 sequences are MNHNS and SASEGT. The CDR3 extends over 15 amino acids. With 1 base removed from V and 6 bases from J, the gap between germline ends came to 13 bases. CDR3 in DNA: TGTGCCAGCAGTGAAGAAGGAGGGAGCGGTCAGCCCCAGCATTTT. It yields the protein CASSEEGGSGQPQHF.

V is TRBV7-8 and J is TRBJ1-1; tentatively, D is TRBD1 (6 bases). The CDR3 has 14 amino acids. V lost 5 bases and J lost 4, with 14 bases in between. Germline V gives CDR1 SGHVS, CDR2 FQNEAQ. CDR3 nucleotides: TGTGCCAGCAGCCCTCCGCAGGGGCCCACTGAAGCTTTCTTT. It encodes CASSPPQGPTEAFF.

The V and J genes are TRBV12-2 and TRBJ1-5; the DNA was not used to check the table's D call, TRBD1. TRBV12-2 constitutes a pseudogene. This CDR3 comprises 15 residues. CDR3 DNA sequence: TGTGCAAGGGCCCGGGAAGGGACAGGTGATCAGCCCCAGCATTTT. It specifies CARAREGTGDQPQHF.

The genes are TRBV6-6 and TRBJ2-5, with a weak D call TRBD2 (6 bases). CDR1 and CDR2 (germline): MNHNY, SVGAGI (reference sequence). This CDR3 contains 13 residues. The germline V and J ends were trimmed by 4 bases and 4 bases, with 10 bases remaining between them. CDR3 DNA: TGTGCCAGCAGTTCGTCGGGGGTAGAGACCCAGTACTTC. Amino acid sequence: CASSSSGVETQYF.

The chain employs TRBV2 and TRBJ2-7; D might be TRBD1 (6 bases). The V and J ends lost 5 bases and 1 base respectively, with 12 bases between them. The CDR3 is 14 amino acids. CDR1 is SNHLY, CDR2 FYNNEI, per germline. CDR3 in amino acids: CASSLSQGSYEQYF. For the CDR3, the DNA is TGTGCCAGCAGTTTATCACAGGGTTCCTACGAGCAGTACTTC.

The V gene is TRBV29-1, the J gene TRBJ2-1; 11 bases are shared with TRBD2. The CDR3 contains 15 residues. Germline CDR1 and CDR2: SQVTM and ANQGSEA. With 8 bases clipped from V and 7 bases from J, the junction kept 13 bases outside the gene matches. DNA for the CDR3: TGCAGCTTTACTTTAGCGGGGGGGCTGGGAAATGAGCAGTTCTTC. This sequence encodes CSFTLAGGLGNEQFF.

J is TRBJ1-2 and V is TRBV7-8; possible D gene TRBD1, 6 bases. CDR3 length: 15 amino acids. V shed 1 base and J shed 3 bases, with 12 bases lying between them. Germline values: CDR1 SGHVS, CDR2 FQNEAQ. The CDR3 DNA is TGTGCCAGCAGCTTAGTATCTCCAGGGGACTATGGCTACACCTTC. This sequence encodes CASSLVSPGDYGYTF. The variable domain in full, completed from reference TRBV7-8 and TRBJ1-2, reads GAGVSQSPRYKVAKRGQDVALRCDPISGHVSLFWYQQALGQGPEFLTYFQNEAQLDKSGLPSDRFFAERPEGSVSTLKIQRTQQEDSAVYLCASSLVSPGDYGYTFGSGTRLTVV.

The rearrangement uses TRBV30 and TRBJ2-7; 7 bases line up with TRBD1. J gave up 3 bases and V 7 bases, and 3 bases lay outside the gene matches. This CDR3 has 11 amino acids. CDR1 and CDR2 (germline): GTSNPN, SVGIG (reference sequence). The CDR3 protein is CALDRSYEQYF. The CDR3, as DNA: TGTGCCTTGGACAGGAGCTACGAGCAGTACTTC.

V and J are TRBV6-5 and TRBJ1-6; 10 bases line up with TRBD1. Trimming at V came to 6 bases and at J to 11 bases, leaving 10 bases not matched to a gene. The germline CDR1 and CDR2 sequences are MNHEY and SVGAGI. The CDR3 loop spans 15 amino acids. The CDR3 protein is CASRIGTGELAPLHF. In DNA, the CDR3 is TGTGCCAGCAGAATAGGGACAGGGGAATTAGCACCCCTCCACTTT.

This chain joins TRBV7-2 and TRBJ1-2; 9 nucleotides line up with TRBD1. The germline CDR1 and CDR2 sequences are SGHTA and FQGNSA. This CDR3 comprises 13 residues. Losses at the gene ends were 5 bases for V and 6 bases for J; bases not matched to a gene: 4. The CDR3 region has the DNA TGTGCCAGCAGCGGGGACAGGGTAAATGGCTACACCTTC. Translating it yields CASSGDRVNGYTF.

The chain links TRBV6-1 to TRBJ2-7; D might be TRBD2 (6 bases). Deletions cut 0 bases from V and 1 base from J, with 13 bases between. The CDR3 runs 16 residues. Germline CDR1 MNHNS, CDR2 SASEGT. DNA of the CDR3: TGTGCCAGCAGTGAAGCGGGAGGCTGGAGTTCCTACGAGCAGTACTTC. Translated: CASSEAGGWSSYEQYF.

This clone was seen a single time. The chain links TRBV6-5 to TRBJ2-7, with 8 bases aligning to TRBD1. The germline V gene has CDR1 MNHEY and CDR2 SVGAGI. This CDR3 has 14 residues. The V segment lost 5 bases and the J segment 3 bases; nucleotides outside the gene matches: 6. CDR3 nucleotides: TGTGCCAGCAGTCCAGGGGGCGCGGGCTACGAGCAGTACTTC. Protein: CASSPGGAGYEQYF.

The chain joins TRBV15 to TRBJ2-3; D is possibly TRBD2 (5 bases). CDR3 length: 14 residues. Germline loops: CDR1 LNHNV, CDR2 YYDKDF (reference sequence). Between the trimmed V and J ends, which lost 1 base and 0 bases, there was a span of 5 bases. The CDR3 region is CATSRGESTDTQYF. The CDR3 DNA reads TGTGCCACCAGCAGAGGGGAGAGCACAGATACGCAGTATTTT.

In nucleotides, the CDR3 is TGTGCCAGCAGTCCTCCGGGACAAGGTGAAAAACTGTTTTTT. Translating it yields CASSPPGQGEKLFF. J is TRBJ1-4 and V is TRBV27; a possible D gene is TRBD1 (6 bases). The CDR3 is 14 amino acids. CDR1 is MNHEY, CDR2 SMNVEV, per germline (reference sequence). V was pared by 5 bases and J by 7 bases, with 14 bases between.

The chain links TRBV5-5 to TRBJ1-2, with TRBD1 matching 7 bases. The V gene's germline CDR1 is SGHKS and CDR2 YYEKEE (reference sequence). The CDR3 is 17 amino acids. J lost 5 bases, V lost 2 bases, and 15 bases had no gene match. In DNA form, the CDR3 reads TGTGCCAGCAGCTTTACAGGGGCCGCCCCCTTCTTTTATGGCTACACCTTC. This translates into CASSFTGAAPFFYGYTF.

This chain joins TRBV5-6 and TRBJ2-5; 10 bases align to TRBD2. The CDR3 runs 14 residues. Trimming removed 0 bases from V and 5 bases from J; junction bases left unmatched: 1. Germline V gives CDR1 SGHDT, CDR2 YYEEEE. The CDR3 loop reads CASSLELAGETQYF. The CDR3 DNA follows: TGTGCCAGCAGCTTGGAACTAGCGGGGGAGACCCAGTACTTC.

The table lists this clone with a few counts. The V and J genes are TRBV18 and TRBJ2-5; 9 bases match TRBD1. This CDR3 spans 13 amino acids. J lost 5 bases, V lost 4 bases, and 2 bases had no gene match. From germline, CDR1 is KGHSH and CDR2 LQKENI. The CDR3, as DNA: TGTGCCAGCTCACTAGGGACAGGGGAGACCCAGTACTTC. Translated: CASSLGTGETQYF.